One TCR beta chain is described in this entry. Its antigen remains unknown. The CDR3 spans 16 residues. The germline CDR1 and CDR2 sequences are SEHNR and FQNEAQ (reference sequence). Trimming cost V 7 bases and J 5 bases; bases outside gene matches: 12. This record comes from a study of T cells after yellow fever vaccination. TCRdb re-analysed the 5' RACE reads in MiXCR, keeping a single row per CDR3 protein. The sample lists under 400,000 distinct CDR3 sequences; approximately 13% were seen once. General study results and limits: Overall, a small share of clonotypes was seen in both CD4 and CD8 compartments. Researchers cautioned that FACS-sorted repertoires could harbor abundant clonotypes contaminating from the bulk population.

The sequenced sample was CD4+ T cells sorted from PBMCs, obtained 15 days after the yellow fever booster vaccination. The receptor was isolated from a man aged 18 to 29 who received the YFV17D yellow fever vaccine. The chain couples TRBV7-9 to TRBJ2-2; TRBD2 agrees at 8 bases. DNA for the CDR3: TGTGCCAGCACCCCGCGGGGGGCGCGGGGGACCGGGGAGCTGTTTTTT. Protein: CASTPRGARGTGELFF.